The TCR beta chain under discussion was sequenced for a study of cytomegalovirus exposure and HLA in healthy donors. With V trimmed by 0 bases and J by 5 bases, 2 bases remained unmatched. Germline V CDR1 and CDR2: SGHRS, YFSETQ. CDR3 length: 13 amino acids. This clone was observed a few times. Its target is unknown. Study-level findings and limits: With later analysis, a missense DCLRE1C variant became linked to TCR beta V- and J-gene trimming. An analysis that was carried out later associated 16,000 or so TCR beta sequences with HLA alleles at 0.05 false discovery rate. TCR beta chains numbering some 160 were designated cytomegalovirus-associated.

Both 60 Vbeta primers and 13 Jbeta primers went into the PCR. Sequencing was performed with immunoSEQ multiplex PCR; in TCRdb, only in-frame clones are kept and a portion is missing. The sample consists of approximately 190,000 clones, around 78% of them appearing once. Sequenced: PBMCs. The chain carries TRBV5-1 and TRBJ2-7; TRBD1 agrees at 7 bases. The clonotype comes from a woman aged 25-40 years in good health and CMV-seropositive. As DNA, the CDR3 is TGCGCCAGCAGCTTGGGGCAGGGGGACGAGCAGTACTTC. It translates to CASSLGQGDEQYF. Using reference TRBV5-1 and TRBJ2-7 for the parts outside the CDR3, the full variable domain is KAGVTQTPRYLIKTRGQQVTLSCSPISGHRSVSWYQQTPGQGLQFLFEYFSETQRNKGNFPGRFSGRQFSNSRSEMNVSTLELGDSALYLCASSLGQGDEQYFGPGTRLTVT.